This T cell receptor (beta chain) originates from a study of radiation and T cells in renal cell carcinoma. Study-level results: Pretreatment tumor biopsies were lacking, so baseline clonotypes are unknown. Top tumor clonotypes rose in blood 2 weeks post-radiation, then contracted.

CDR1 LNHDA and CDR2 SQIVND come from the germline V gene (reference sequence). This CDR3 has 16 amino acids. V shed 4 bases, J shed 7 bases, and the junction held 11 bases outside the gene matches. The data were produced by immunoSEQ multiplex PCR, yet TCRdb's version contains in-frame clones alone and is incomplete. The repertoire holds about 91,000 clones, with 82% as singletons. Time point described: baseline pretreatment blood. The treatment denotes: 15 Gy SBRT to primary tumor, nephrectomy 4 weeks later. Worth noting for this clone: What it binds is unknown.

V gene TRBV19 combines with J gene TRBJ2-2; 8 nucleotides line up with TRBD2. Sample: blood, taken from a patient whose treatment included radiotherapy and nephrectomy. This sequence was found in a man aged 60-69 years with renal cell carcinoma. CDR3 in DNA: TGTGCCAGTAGTAGGAGGGTGCGGGAGGCGTTCGGGGAGCTGTTTTTT. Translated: CASSRRVREAFGELFF.